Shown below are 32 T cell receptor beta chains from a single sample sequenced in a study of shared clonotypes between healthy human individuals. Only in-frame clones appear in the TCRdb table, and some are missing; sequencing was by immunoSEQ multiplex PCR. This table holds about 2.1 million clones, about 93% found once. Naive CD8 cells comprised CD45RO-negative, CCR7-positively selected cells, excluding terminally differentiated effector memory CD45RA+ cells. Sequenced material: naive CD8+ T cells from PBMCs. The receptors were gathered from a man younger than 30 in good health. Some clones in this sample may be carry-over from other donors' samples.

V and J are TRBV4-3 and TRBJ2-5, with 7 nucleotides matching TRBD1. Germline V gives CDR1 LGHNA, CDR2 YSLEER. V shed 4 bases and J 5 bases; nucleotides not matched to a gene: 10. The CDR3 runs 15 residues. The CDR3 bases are TGCGCCAGCAGCCTAGTACAGGGGAATGGGGAGACCCAGTACTTC. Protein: CASSLVQGNGETQYF.

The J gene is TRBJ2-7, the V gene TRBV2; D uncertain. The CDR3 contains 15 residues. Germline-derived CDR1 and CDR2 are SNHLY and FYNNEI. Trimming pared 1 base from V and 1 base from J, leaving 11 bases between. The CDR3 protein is CASSEGSRPSYEQYF. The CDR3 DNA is TGTGCCAGCAGTGAAGGTTCAAGACCTTCCTACGAGCAGTACTTC.

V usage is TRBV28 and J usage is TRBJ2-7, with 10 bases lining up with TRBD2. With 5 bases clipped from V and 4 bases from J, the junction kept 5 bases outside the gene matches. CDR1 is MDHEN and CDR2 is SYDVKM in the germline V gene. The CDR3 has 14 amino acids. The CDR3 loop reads CASSQRTSGYEQYF. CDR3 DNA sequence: TGTGCCAGCAGTCAAAGGACTAGCGGATACGAGCAGTACTTC.

This CDR3 is CASSFSPDREKTEAFF. CDR3 DNA: TGTGCCAGCAGTTTTTCCCCGGACAGGGAGAAGACTGAAGCTTTCTTT. The chain links TRBV28 to TRBJ1-1; TRBD1 matches at 8 bases. CDR1 is MDHEN, CDR2 SYDVKM, per germline. The CDR3 covers 16 residues. Germline trimming cut 3 bases from V and 5 bases from J; bases unmatched to any gene: 11.

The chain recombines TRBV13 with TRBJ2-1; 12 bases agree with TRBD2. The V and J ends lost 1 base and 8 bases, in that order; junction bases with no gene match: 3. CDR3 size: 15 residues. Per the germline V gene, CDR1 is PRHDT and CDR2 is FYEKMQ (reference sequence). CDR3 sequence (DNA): TGTGCCAGCAGCTTAGAGACTAGCGGGAGACATGAGCAGTTCTTC. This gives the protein CASSLETSGRHEQFF.

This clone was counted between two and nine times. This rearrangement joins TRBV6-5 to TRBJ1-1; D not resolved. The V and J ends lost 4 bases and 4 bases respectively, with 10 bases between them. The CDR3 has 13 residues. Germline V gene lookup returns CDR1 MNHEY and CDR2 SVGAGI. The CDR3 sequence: CASSSARPTEAFF. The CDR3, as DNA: TGTGCCAGCAGTTCTGCGAGACCCACTGAAGCTTTCTTT.

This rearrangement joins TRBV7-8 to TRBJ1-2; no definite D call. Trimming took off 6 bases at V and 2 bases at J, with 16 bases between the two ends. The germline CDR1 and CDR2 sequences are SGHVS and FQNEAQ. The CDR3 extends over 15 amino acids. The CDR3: CASSETRTVNYGYTF. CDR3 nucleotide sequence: TGTGCCAGCAGTGAGACCCGGACTGTAAACTATGGCTACACCTTC.

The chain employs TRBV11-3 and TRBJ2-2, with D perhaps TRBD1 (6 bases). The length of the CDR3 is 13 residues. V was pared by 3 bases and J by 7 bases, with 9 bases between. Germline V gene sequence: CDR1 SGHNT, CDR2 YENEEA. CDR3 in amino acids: CASSFPQGGELFF. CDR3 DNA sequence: TGTGCCAGCAGCTTTCCACAGGGCGGGGAGCTGTTTTTT.

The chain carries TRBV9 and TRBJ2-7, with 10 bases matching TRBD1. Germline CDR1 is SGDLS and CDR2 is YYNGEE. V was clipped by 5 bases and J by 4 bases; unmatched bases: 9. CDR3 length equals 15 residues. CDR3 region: CASSQTGGAGYEQYF. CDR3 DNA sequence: TGTGCCAGCAGTCAGACAGGGGGCGCCGGGTACGAGCAGTACTTC.

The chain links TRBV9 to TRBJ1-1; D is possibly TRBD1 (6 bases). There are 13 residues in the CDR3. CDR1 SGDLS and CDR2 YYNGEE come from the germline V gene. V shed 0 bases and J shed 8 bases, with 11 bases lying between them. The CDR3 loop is CASSVGGQREAFF. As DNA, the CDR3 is TGTGCCAGCAGCGTAGGAGGACAGAGAGAAGCTTTCTTT.

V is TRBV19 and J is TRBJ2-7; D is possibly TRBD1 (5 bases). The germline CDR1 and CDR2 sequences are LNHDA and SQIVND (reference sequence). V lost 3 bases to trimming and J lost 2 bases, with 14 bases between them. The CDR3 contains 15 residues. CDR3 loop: CASSIQGPKPYEQYF. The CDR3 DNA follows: TGTGCCAGTAGTATTCAGGGCCCTAAACCCTACGAGCAGTACTTC.

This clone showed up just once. The CDR3 reads CASSGRRLYEQYF. The CDR3 DNA reads TGTGCCAGCAGTGGGAGGAGGCTCTACGAGCAGTACTTC. The chain couples TRBV6-1 to TRBJ2-7; possible D gene TRBD2, 5 bases. Germline loops: CDR1 MNHNS, CDR2 SASEGT. V was trimmed by 4 bases and J by 3 bases, leaving 10 bases between them. This CDR3 region has 13 residues.

For the CDR3, the DNA is TGTGCCAGCAGTTTATGGACGGCGGGGACCAACACCGGGGAGCTGTTTTTT. This codes for CASSLWTAGTNTGELFF. The chain is built from TRBV28 and TRBJ2-2; D possibly corresponds to TRBD2 (6 bases). Germline loops: CDR1 MDHEN, CDR2 SYDVKM. V was cut by 0 bases and J by 2 bases, with 13 bases left in between. The CDR3 loop spans 17 amino acids. Looking up the rest from reference TRBV28 and TRBJ2-2 gives the full variable domain: DVKVTQSSRYLVKRTGEKVFLECVQDMDHENMFWYRQDPGLGLRLIYFSYDVKMKEKGDIPEGYSVSREKKERFSLILESASTNQTSMYLCASSLWTAGTNTGELFFGEGSRLTVL.

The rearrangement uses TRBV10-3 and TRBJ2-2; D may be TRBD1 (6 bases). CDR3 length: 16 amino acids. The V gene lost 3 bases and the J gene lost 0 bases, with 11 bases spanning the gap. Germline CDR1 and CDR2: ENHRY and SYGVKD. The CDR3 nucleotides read TGTGCCATCAGTGACCGGGACACCACGAACACCGGGGAGCTGTTTTTT. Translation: CAISDRDTTNTGELFF.

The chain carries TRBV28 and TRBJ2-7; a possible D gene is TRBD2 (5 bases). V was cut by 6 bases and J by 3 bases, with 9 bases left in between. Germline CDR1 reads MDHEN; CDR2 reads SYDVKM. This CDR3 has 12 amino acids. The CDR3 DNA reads TGTGCCAGCAGCCGAAGCGGCTACGAGCAGTACTTC. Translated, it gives CASSRSGYEQYF.

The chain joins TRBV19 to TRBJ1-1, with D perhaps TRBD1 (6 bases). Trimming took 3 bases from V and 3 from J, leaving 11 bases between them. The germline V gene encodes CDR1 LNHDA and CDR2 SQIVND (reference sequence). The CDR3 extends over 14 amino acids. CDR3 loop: CASSIGGTHTEAFF. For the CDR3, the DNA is TGTGCCAGTAGTATTGGGGGCACCCACACTGAAGCTTTCTTT.

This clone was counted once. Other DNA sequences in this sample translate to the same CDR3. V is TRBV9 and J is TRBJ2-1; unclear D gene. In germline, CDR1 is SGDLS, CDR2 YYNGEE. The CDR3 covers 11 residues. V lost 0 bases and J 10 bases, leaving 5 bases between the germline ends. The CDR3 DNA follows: TGTGCCAGCAGCGTAGGGACGGAGCAGTTCTTC. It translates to CASSVGTEQFF.

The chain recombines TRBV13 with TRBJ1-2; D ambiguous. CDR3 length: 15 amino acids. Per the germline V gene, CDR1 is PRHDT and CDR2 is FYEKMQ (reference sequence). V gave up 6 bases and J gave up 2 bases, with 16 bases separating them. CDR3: CASRLLGSVNYGYTF. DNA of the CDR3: TGTGCCAGCAGGTTGTTGGGCTCTGTCAACTATGGCTACACCTTC.

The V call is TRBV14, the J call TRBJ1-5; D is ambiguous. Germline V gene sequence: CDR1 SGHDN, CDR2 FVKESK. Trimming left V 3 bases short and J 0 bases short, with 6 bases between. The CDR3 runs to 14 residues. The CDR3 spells CASSQTGSNQPQHF. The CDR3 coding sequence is TGTGCCAGCAGCCAGACGGGTAGCAATCAGCCCCAGCATTTT.

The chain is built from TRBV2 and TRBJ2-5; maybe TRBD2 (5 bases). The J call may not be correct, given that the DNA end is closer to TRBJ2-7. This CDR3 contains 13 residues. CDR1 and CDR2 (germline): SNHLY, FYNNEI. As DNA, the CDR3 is TGTGCCAGCACGCAGACTACACTTTACGAGCAGTACTTC. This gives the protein CASTQTTLYEQYF.

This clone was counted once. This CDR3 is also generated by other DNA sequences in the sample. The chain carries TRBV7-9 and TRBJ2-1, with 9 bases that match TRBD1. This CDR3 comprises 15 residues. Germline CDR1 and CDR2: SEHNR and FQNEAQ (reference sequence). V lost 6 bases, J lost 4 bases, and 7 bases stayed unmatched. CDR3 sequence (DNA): TGTGCCAGCAGTCCTACAGGGGGCAGTTACAATGAGCAGTTCTTC. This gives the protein CASSPTGGSYNEQFF.

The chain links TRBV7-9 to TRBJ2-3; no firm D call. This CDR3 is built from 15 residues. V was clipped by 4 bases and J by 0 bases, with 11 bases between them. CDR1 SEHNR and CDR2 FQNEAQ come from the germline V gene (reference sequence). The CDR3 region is CASSWKPWSTDTQYF. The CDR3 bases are TGTGCCAGCAGCTGGAAGCCTTGGAGCACAGATACGCAGTATTTT.

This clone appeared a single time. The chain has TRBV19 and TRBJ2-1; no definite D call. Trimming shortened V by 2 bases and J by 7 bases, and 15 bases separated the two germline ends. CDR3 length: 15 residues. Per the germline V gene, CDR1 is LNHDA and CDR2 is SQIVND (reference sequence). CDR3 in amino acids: CASSINSRERNEQFF. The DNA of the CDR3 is TGTGCCAGTAGTATAAATAGTAGGGAAAGGAATGAGCAGTTCTTC. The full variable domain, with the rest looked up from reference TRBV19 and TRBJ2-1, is DGGITQSPKYLFRKEGQNVTLSCEQNLNHDAMYWYRQDPGQGLRLIYYSQIVNDFQKGDIAEGYSVSREKKESFPLTVTSAQKNPTAFYLCASSINSRERNEQFFGPGTRLTVL.

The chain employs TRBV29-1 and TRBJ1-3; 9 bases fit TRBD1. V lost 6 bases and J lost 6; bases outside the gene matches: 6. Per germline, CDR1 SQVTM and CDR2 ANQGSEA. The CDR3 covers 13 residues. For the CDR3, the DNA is TGCAGCGTCACACAGGGGGCAGTAAACACCATATATTTT. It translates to CSVTQGAVNTIYF.

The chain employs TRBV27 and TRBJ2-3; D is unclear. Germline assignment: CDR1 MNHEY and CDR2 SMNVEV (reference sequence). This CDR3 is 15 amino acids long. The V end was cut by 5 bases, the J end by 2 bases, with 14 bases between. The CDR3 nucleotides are TGTGCCAGCAGTCCTAAACACGGTTTCACAGATACGCAGTATTTT. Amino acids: CASSPKHGFTDTQYF.

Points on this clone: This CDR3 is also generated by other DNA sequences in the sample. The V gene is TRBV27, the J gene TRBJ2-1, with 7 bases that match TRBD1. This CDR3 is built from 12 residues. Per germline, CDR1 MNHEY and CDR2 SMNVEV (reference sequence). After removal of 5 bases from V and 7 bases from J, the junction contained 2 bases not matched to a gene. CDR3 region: CASSPGGNEQFF. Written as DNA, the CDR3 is TGTGCCAGCAGTCCAGGGGGTAATGAGCAGTTCTTC.

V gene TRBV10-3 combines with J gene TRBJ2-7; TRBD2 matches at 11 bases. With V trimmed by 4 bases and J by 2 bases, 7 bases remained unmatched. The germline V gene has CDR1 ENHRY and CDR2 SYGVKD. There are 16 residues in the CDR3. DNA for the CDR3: TGTGCCATCAGTGGCCCGACTAGCGGGATCGCCTACGAGCAGTACTTC. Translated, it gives CAISGPTSGIAYEQYF.

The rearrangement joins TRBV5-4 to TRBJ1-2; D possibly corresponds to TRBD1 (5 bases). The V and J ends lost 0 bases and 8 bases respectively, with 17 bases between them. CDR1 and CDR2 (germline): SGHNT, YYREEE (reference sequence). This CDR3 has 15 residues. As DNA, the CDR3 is TGTGCCAGCAGCTTGGTGGCAGGGCTTCTAGGAGGCTACACCTTC. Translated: CASSLVAGLLGGYTF.

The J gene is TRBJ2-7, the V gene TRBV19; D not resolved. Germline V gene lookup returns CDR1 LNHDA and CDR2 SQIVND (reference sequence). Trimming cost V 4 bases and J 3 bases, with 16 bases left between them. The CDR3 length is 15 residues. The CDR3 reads CASSTLAFGVYEQYF. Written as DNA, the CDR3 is TGTGCCAGTAGTACCCTTGCGTTTGGGGTCTACGAGCAGTACTTC.

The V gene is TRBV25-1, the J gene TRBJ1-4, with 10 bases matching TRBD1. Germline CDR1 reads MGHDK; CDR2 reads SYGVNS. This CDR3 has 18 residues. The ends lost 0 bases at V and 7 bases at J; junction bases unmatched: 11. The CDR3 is CASSEYLRQGALSEKLFF. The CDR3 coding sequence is TGTGCCAGCAGTGAATATCTGAGACAGGGGGCGCTAAGTGAAAAACTGTTTTTT.

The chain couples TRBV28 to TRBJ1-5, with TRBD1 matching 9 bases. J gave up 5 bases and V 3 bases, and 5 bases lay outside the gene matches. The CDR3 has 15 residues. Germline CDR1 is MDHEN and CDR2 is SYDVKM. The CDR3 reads CASSFVTGGHQPQHF. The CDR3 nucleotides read TGTGCCAGCAGTTTTGTTACAGGGGGCCATCAGCCCCAGCATTTT.

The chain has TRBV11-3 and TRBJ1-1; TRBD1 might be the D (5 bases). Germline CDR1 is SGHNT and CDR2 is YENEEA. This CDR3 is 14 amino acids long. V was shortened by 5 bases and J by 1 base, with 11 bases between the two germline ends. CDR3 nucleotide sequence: TGTGCCAGCAGCGTCAGGGCAAAGAACACTGAAGCTTTCTTT. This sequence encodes CASSVRAKNTEAFF.